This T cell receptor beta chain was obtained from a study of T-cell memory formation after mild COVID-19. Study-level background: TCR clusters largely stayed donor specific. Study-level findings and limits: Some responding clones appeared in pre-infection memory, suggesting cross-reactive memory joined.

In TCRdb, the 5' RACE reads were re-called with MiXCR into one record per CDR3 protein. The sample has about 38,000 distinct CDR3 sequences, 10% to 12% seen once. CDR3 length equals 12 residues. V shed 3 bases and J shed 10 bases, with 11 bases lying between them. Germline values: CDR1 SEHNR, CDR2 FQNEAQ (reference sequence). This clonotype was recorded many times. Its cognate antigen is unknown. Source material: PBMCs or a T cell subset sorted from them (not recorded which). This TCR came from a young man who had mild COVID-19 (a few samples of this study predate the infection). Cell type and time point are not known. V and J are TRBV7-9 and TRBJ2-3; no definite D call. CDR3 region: CASSLTIIAQYF. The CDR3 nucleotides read TGTGCCAGCAGCTTGACCATAATAGCGCAGTATTTT.